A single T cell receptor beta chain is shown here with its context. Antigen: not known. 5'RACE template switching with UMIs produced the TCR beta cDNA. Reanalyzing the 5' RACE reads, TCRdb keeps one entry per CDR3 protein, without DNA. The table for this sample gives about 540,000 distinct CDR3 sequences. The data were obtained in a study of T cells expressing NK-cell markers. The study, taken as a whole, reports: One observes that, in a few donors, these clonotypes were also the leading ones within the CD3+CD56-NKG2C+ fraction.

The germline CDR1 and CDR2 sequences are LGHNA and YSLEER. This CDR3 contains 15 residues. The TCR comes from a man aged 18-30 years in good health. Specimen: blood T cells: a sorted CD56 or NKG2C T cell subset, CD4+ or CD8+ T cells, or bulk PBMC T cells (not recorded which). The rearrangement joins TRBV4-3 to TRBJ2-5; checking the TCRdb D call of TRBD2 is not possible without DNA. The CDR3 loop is CASSRTARTQETQYF.